The 32 T cell receptor beta chains in this list originate from one sample, sequenced in a study of CD4+ T cells in melanoma (dated by TCRdb to between 2020 and 2023). Receptors were amplified or captured by the immunoSEQ multiplex PCR assay. Entries here come from immuneACCESS through TCRdb and include only in-frame sequences with V and J called. Some clones fail to appear in such tables; in the studies checked, an unresolved V gene covers under half of the shortfall, and the cause of the remainder is unknown. The sample table contains 120,000 to 150,000 clones; only one count was recorded for nearly 95% of them. The ten largest make up less than 2% of the sample. These receptors all stem from a human donor with melanoma.

This clone was seen once. The CDR3 loop is CASSSPNYGYTF. Written as DNA, the CDR3 is TGTGCCAGCAGCTCCCCAAACTATGGCTACACCTTC. The genes are TRBV7-8 and TRBJ1-2; no firm D call. Trimming removed 4 bases from V and 2 bases from J, with 5 bases in between. Germline V gene data show CDR1 as SGHVS and CDR2 as FQNEAQ. The CDR3 runs to 12 residues.

The chain employs TRBV2 and TRBJ2-5; D tentatively reads TRBD1 or TRBD2 (5 bases each). From germline, CDR1 is SNHLY and CDR2 FYNNEI. V lost 3 bases and J lost 4, with 15 bases in between. This CDR3 is built from 15 residues. The CDR3 sequence: CASSDQRGRIETQYF. CDR3 sequence (DNA): TGTGCCAGCAGTGATCAACGGGGCAGAATAGAGACCCAGTACTTC.

The chain links TRBV29-1 to TRBJ1-3; no firm D call. Deletions cut 6 bases from V and 4 bases from J, with 16 bases between. In germline, CDR1 is SQVTM, CDR2 ANQGSEA. The CDR3 runs 14 residues. The CDR3, as DNA: TGCAGCGTCGCACTGCCGTTCGGCGGAAACACCATATATTTT. This gives the protein CSVALPFGGNTIYF.

V usage is TRBV14 and J usage is TRBJ1-2, with D hard to call. This CDR3 region has 15 residues. Germline lookup yields CDR1 SGHDN and CDR2 FVKESK. V dropped 3 bases and J dropped 2 bases, with 13 bases sitting between them. CDR3 coding DNA: TGTGCCAGCAGCCACTCCGAGGGAGGGAACTATGGCTACACCTTC. Translating gives CASSHSEGGNYGYTF.

This chain joins TRBV30 and TRBJ1-1; D remains ambiguous. V lost 3 bases and J 2 bases, leaving 10 bases between the germline ends. This CDR3 has 13 residues. CDR1 GTSNPN and CDR2 SVGIG come from the germline V gene (reference sequence). CDR3 amino acids: CAWSQQPNTEAFF. As DNA, the CDR3 is TGTGCCTGGAGCCAGCAACCCAACACTGAAGCTTTCTTT. Based on the CDR3 plus reference TRBV30 and TRBJ1-1, the full variable domain is SQTIHQWPATLVQPVGSPLSLECTVEGTSNPNLYWYRQAAGRGLQLLFYSVGIGQISSEVPQNLSASRPQDRQFILSSKKLLLSDSGFYLCAWSQQPNTEAFFGQGTRLTVV.

With regard to this clone: Other DNA sequences in the same sample also yield this CDR3. The rearrangement links TRBV27 to TRBJ2-7; 8 nucleotides align to TRBD2. The CDR3 consists of 14 residues. The J segment lost 2 bases and the V segment lost 7 bases, leaving 7 bases of the junction unmatched. The germline V gene has CDR1 MNHEY and CDR2 SMNVEV (reference sequence). The CDR3: CASKWSGGTYEQYF. CDR3 DNA sequence: TGTGCCAGCAAGTGGAGCGGGGGAACCTACGAGCAGTACTTC.

The chain employs TRBV6-6 and TRBJ1-5; D perhaps matches TRBD1 (6 bases). The CDR3 contains 14 residues. In germline, CDR1 is MNHNY, CDR2 SVGAGI (reference sequence). The V end was cut by 11 bases, the J end by 4 bases, with 18 bases between. The CDR3 DNA sequence: TGTGCCGTCAACGGGGGCTTTGGAAATCAGCCCCAGCATTTT. Its translation is CAVNGGFGNQPQHF.

This clone was detected only a few times. V is TRBV2 and J is TRBJ1-1; weak D call: TRBD1 (5 bases). Trimming took 3 bases from V and 1 from J, leaving 12 bases between them. This CDR3 is 15 amino acids long. CDR1 and CDR2 from the germline V gene are SNHLY and FYNNEI. CDR3 coding DNA: TGTGCCAGCAGTGATGGCCCCGGGGGGAACACTGAAGCTTTCTTT. It specifies CASSDGPGGNTEAFF. The variable domain in full, with the rest retrieved from reference TRBV2 and TRBJ1-1, is EPEVTQTPSHQVTQMGQEVILRCVPISNHLYFYWYRQILGQKVEFLVSFYNNEISEKSEIFDDQFSVERPDGSNFTLKIRSTKLEDSAMYFCASSDGPGGNTEAFFGQGTRLTVV.

This clone was observed once. The chain couples TRBV9 to TRBJ2-5, with 10 positions matching TRBD2. The V gene's germline CDR1 is SGDLS and CDR2 YYNGEE. V dropped 0 bases and J dropped 0; count of bases not matched to a gene: 11. The CDR3 loop spans 19 amino acids. This CDR3 reads CASSVAMASGGHNQETQYF. In DNA, the CDR3 is TGTGCCAGCAGCGTAGCTATGGCTAGCGGGGGACACAACCAAGAGACCCAGTACTTC.

As concerns this clone: In the same sample, other DNA sequences code for this CDR3. The gene calls are TRBV18 and TRBJ1-2; 10 nucleotides line up with TRBD1. Germline CDR1 KGHSH, CDR2 LQKENI. This CDR3 comprises 13 residues. V shed 3 bases, J shed 6 bases, and the junction held 1 base outside the gene matches. CDR3 in amino acids: CASSPGQGDGYTF. The CDR3 DNA follows: TGTGCCAGCTCACCTGGACAGGGGGATGGCTACACCTTC.

The rearrangement joins TRBV11-3 to TRBJ2-7; 8 bases fit TRBD1. There are 15 residues in the CDR3. The germline CDR1 and CDR2 sequences are SGHNT and YENEEA. V lost 3 bases to trimming and J lost 2 bases; unmatched junction nucleotides: 6. The CDR3 DNA reads TGTGCCAGCAGCTTCCTGACAGGGGCTACCTACGAGCAGTACTTC. Encoded protein: CASSFLTGATYEQYF.

The chain couples TRBV4-2 to TRBJ2-7; D gene uncertain. Trimming removed 8 bases from V and 0 bases from J, with 11 bases in between. The CDR3 runs 13 residues. CDR1 LGHNA and CDR2 YNFKEQ come from the germline V gene. Here the CDR3 reads CASARESSYEQYF. The CDR3 region has the DNA TGTGCCAGCGCCCGAGAGAGCTCCTACGAGCAGTACTTC.

The chain links TRBV7-9 to TRBJ1-6; 7 bases align to TRBD1. Germline-derived CDR1 and CDR2 are SEHNR and FQNEAQ (reference sequence). This CDR3 is 18 amino acids long. The ends lost 1 base at V and 6 bases at J; junction bases unmatched: 12. CDR3 sequence (DNA): TGTGCCAGCAGCTTAGTCTCGGCGGCAGGGGGTTTTAATTCACCCCTCCACTTT. It specifies CASSLVSAAGGFNSPLHF. The full variable domain, rest sourced from reference TRBV7-9 and TRBJ1-6, is DTGVSQNPRHKITKRGQNVTFRCDPISEHNRLYWYRQTLGQGPEFLTYFQNEAQLEKSRLLSDRFSAERPKGSFSTLEIQRTEQGDSAMYLCASSLVSAAGGFNSPLHFGNGTRLTVT.

The chain joins TRBV6-6 to TRBJ2-5; D not certain. The germline V gene encodes CDR1 MNHNY and CDR2 SVGAGI (reference sequence). Trimming took off 2 bases at V and 2 bases at J, with 6 bases between the two ends. This CDR3 region has 13 residues. In nucleotides, the CDR3 is TGTGCCAGCAGTTACACGGTACAAGAGACCCAGTACTTC. Its protein product is CASSYTVQETQYF.

Only a few counts were recorded for this clone. V gene TRBV7-9 combines with J gene TRBJ2-7; a weak D match, TRBD2 (5 bases). The CDR3 is 14 amino acids. Trimming left V 6 bases short and J 4 bases short, with 16 bases between. CDR1 is SEHNR and CDR2 is FQNEAQ in the germline V gene (reference sequence). The CDR3, as DNA: TGTGCCAGCAGTAAAACCGCCGGGGTGTACGAGCAGTACTTC. Its protein is CASSKTAGVYEQYF.

V is TRBV5-1 and J is TRBJ1-5; 9 bases line up with TRBD1. The germline CDR1 and CDR2 sequences are SGHRS and YFSETQ. The CDR3 covers 14 residues. The trim removed 4 bases at V and 6 bases at J, leaving 5 bases unmatched. Here the CDR3 reads CASSTGTGFQPQHF. The CDR3 DNA is TGCGCCAGCAGCACCGGGACAGGGTTTCAGCCCCAGCATTTT.

This chain connects TRBV6-6 to TRBJ2-7, with 10 bases matching TRBD1. J was trimmed by 4 bases and V by 5 bases; bases with no gene match: 8. This CDR3 is 15 amino acids long. Germline V gene lookup returns CDR1 MNHNY and CDR2 SVGAGI (reference sequence). The CDR3 DNA reads as TGTGCCAGCAGTGCCACCGGGACAGGGGTTTACGAGCAGTACTTC. Residues: CASSATGTGVYEQYF.

The V call is TRBV2, the J call TRBJ2-5; 8 bases fit TRBD1. V lost 6 bases, J lost 2 bases, and 11 bases stayed unmatched. Germline V CDR1 and CDR2: SNHLY, FYNNEI. The CDR3 sequence is 16 residues long. The CDR3 sequence: CASSRDTGTGQETQYF. For the CDR3, the DNA is TGTGCCAGCAGCCGAGATACAGGGACAGGTCAAGAGACCCAGTACTTC. The full variable domain, with the rest looked up from reference TRBV2 and TRBJ2-5, is EPEVTQTPSHQVTQMGQEVILRCVPISNHLYFYWYRQILGQKVEFLVSFYNNEISEKSEIFDDQFSVERPDGSNFTLKIRSTKLEDSAMYFCASSRDTGTGQETQYFGPGTRLLVL.

This clone was counted a single time. This sequence joins TRBV6-4 and TRBJ1-4; TRBD1 might be the D (5 bases). This CDR3 has 15 amino acids. The V and J ends lost 6 bases and 4 bases respectively, with 15 bases between them. Germline CDR1 and CDR2: MRHNA and SNTAGT. For the CDR3, the DNA is TGTGCCAGCAGAGAGGGACGGGGTTTTAATGAAAAACTGTTTTTT. It yields the protein CASREGRGFNEKLFF.

This rearrangement joins TRBV18 to TRBJ2-1; TRBD2 matches at 10 bases. Germline trimming cut 6 bases from V and 6 bases from J; bases unmatched to any gene: 8. The germline V gene has CDR1 KGHSH and CDR2 LQKENI. The CDR3 is 15 residues long. The CDR3 bases are TGTGCCAGCTCGCTCAGCGGGGGGGCGCTCAATGAGCAGTTCTTC. It yields the protein CASSLSGGALNEQFF.

The chain is built from TRBV5-6 and TRBJ1-6; 7 bases are shared with TRBD1. Trimming cost V 4 bases and J 7 bases; bases outside gene matches: 14. The CDR3 sequence is 17 residues long. The germline CDR1 and CDR2 sequences are SGHDT and YYEEEE. The CDR3 sequence is CASSPWDSLATNSPLHF. The CDR3 region has the DNA TGTGCCAGCAGCCCATGGGACAGTTTGGCTACCAATTCACCCCTCCACTTT.

CDR3 bases: TGTGCCAGCAGCTCGGGTTTGTATAATTCACCCCTCCACTTT. As protein: CASSSGLYNSPLHF. The chain couples TRBV13 to TRBJ1-6, with unresolved D. CDR1 is PRHDT, CDR2 FYEKMQ, per germline (reference sequence). V dropped 4 bases and J dropped 4 bases, with 8 bases sitting between them. This CDR3 contains 14 residues.

The CDR3 sequence is CASSVGSADSTNTEAFF. The CDR3 DNA follows: TGCGCCAGCAGCGTCGGGTCTGCGGATTCGACAAACACTGAAGCTTTCTTT. The chain has TRBV5-1 and TRBJ1-1; the D is unclear. The CDR3 runs to 17 residues. V was clipped by 4 bases and J by 2 bases, with 21 bases between them. The germline CDR1 and CDR2 sequences are SGHRS and YFSETQ.

The rearrangement joins TRBV12-5 to TRBJ2-7, with D possibly being TRBD1 (6 bases). Trimming removed 7 bases at V and 2 bases at J, with 15 bases between. From germline, CDR1 is LGHNT and CDR2 FRNRAP. This CDR3 has 14 amino acids. CDR3 in amino acids: CASALDRKAYEQYF. The CDR3 nucleotides read TGTGCTAGTGCCTTGGACAGAAAAGCCTACGAGCAGTACTTC.

V gene TRBV4-1 combines with J gene TRBJ1-6; D is undetermined. The CDR3 has 14 amino acids. V was cut by 5 bases and J by 10 bases, with 15 bases left in between. Germline CDR1 reads MGHRA; CDR2 reads YSYEKL. This CDR3 is CASSSPIPRSPLHF. The CDR3 nucleotides read TGCGCCAGCAGCTCCCCTATACCGAGGTCACCCCTCCACTTT.

The chain joins TRBV29-1 to TRBJ2-1; 8 bases line up with TRBD1. The ends lost 7 bases at V and 4 bases at J; junction bases unmatched: 12. The CDR3 runs to 15 residues. Germline CDR1 reads SQVTM; CDR2 reads ANQGSEA. The CDR3 region is CSERPQGEKYNEQFF. DNA for the CDR3: TGCAGCGAAAGACCACAGGGGGAAAAATACAATGAGCAGTTCTTC.

The chain joins TRBV10-3 to TRBJ1-6; D perhaps matches TRBD1 (5 bases). The V and J ends lost 4 bases and 7 bases respectively, with 8 bases between them. The CDR3 has 13 residues. Germline V CDR1 and CDR2: ENHRY, SYGVKD. The CDR3: CAISVEGNSPLHF. CDR3 DNA sequence: TGTGCCATCAGTGTGGAGGGGAATTCACCCCTCCACTTT.

The V gene is TRBV5-1, the J gene TRBJ2-1; D is perhaps TRBD2 (5 bases). CDR1 and CDR2 (germline): SGHRS, YFSETQ. This CDR3 is 13 amino acids long. V was cut by 0 bases and J by 9 bases, with 10 bases left in between. The CDR3, as DNA: TGCGCCAGCAGCTTGGAAGGGAGCGGTGAGCAGTTCTTC. Encoded protein: CASSLEGSGEQFF.

This rearrangement joins TRBV4-2 to TRBJ2-3; 9 nucleotides line up with TRBD1. Germline CDR1 is LGHNA and CDR2 is YNFKEQ. V was clipped by 1 base and J by 3 bases; unmatched bases: 8. This CDR3 region has 17 residues. DNA for the CDR3: TGTGCCAGCAGCCAAGGAGACAGGGGGTTGGGGACAGATACGCAGTATTTT. Its translation: CASSQGDRGLGTDTQYF.

This clone was seen just once. The CDR3 loop is CASSSAVTETQYF. DNA for the CDR3: TGTGCCAGCAGTTCCGCCGTTACGGAGACCCAGTACTTC. This chain connects TRBV6-5 to TRBJ2-5; D gene ambiguous. There are 13 residues in the CDR3. Germline V CDR1 and CDR2: MNHEY, SVGAGI. Deletions cut 4 bases from V and 5 bases from J, with 11 bases between.

This chain uses TRBV18 with TRBJ2-1; no firm D call. This CDR3 region has 14 residues. V was pared by 3 bases and J by 4 bases, with 10 bases between. From germline, CDR1 is KGHSH and CDR2 LQKENI. CDR3 nucleotides: TGTGCCAGCTCACCTCCAAGTCAGTACAATGAGCAGTTCTTC. Translating it yields CASSPPSQYNEQFF.

This chain links TRBV11-1 with TRBJ2-5, with 10 nucleotides matching TRBD1. Germline CDR1 is SGHAT and CDR2 is FQDESV (reference sequence). The CDR3 is made up of 16 amino acids. V lost 4 bases, J lost 4 bases, and 9 bases stayed unmatched. The CDR3 sequence is CASSSRQGAPSETQYF. The DNA for the CDR3 is TGTGCCAGCAGCTCGAGACAGGGGGCGCCGTCAGAGACCCAGTACTTC.